This T cell receptor (beta chain) was obtained from a study of blood T cell repertoires in COVID-19. In the study overall: There were acute and convalescent COVID-19 samples, and they came from the United States, Italy and Spain. T cells, B-cell-depleted T cells, or PBMCs supplied cDNA or gDNA.

Trimming cost V 6 bases and J 5 bases, with 11 bases left between them. CDR3 length: 13 amino acids. The germline V gene has CDR1 WNHNN and CDR2 SYGVQD (reference sequence). Seattle cases were enrolled at active infection and followed longitudinally. In the study's own analysis: For nucleated cells, counts were estimated from reference gene primer amplification. Using immunoSEQ multiplex PCR, the repertoire was profiled, and TCRdb retains in-frame clones only, with some absent. The DNA was the basis for D and trimming; V, J and clone size are from that table. The data hold around 200,000 clones, with around 84% observed a single time.

The clonotype was recovered from a woman in her 70s with COVID-19, enrolled during active disease. V and J are TRBV10-1 and TRBJ1-5, with D perhaps matching TRBD1 (6 bases). Sequenced sample: peripheral blood. This CDR3 reads CASSPDSHQPQHF. CDR3 in DNA: TGCGCCAGCAGCCCGGACAGCCATCAGCCCCAGCATTTT.